The 5 T cell receptor beta chains reported below all come from one sample, sequenced in a study of shared clonotypes between healthy human individuals. The method was immunoSEQ multiplex PCR; TCRdb's version includes in-frame clones alone and lacks a portion of them. Among 2 million to 2.5 million clones listed, over 85% were seen once. As defined, naive CD8 cells were CD45RO-negative and positively selected for CCR7, with terminally differentiated effector memory CD45RA+ cells excluded. The sample was naive CD8+ T cells sorted from blood. Every receptor here comes from a young man in good health.

The chain recombines TRBV4-3 with TRBJ2-7; perhaps TRBD2 as D (6 bases). Germline V CDR1 and CDR2: LGHNA, YSLEER. CDR3 length: 17 amino acids. Between the trimmed V and J ends, which lost 0 bases and 0 bases, there was a span of 15 bases. The CDR3 spells CASSQEDIAVSSYEQYF. The CDR3, as DNA: TGCGCCAGCAGCCAAGAGGATATAGCGGTAAGCTCCTACGAGCAGTACTTC.

The chain combines TRBV4-1 with TRBJ2-7, with D possibly matching TRBD2 (5 bases). The V end lost 0 bases, the J end lost 11 bases, and 14 bases lay between the germline ends. This CDR3 is built from 13 residues. Germline loops: CDR1 MGHRA, CDR2 YSYEKL. For the CDR3, the DNA is TGCGCCAGCAGCCAAGATGCGGAGACGCGGGAGTACTTC. The encoded protein is CASSQDAETREYF.

The gene calls are TRBV13 and TRBJ1-2, with a tentative D call TRBD1 (6 bases). CDR3 length: 15 residues. V lost 5 bases and J 5 bases, leaving 18 bases between the germline ends. The germline gives CDR1 PRHDT, CDR2 FYEKMQ (reference sequence). For the CDR3, the DNA is TGTGCCAGCAGCCGAAAGGGGGGCGCGGAATATGGCTACACCTTC. This gives the protein CASSRKGGAEYGYTF.

The V and J genes are TRBV7-9 and TRBJ1-1, with D unclear. The germline V and J ends were trimmed by 7 bases and 8 bases, with 17 bases remaining between them. Germline CDR1 reads SEHNR; CDR2 reads FQNEAQ (reference sequence). The CDR3 is 13 residues long. The CDR3 DNA reads as TGTGCCAGCACCCCAGGAACTGGATTGGAAGCTTTCTTT. Amino acids: CASTPGTGLEAFF.

The V and J genes are TRBV6-1 and TRBJ2-5; 11 nucleotides align to TRBD1. The CDR3 extends over 15 amino acids. In germline, CDR1 is MNHNS, CDR2 SASEGT. The V gene end was trimmed by 4 bases and the J gene end by 4 bases; junction bases not matched to a gene: 5. For the CDR3, the DNA is TGTGCCAGCAGTGGCTGGACAGGGGGCGCAGAGACCCAGTACTTC. It encodes CASSGWTGGAETQYF.